This TCR beta chain was observed in a study of liver allograft versus peripheral blood T cells. In the study overall: T cell receptor repertoires in transplanted livers were compared with those in recipients' peripheral blood.

TCRdb reanalysed the reads using MiXCR and keeps one entry per CDR3 protein. The sample has 10,000 or so distinct CDR3 sequences, roughly 20% seen once. V lost 4 bases, J lost 1 base, and 6 bases stayed unmatched. The germline CDR1 and CDR2 sequences are SGDLS and YYNGEE. The CDR3 consists of 15 residues. This TCR came from a human patient who had a liver transplant. Some of these T cells may belong to the graft donor. This chain joins TRBV9 and TRBJ2-7, with 9 bases identical to TRBD1. The CDR3 DNA follows: TGTGCCAGCAGCTCCGGGACAGGGCCTTCCTACGAGCAGTACTTC. The encoded protein is CASSSGTGPSYEQYF.